This T cell receptor beta chain was captured in a study of cytomegalovirus exposure and HLA in healthy donors. Study-wide background: Ancestry clustering placed 70% to 90% of several hundred genotyped donors in the Caucasian-associated cluster. The study, taken as a whole, reports: For most subjects, TCR beta sequences were reported to predict HLA-A and HLA-B alleles with accuracy. An observed cluster of highly shared sequence variants was recorded as a likely sequencing artifact.

The CDR3 has 15 residues. Germline V gene data show CDR1 as SSHAT and CDR2 as FNYEAQ (reference sequence). As for this clone: Its target is not known. The junction does not match germline at one end; this may be a read error.

The study ran its PCR with 60 Vbeta and 13 Jbeta primers. Repertoires were generated with immunoSEQ multiplex PCR, while TCRdb's copy carries only in-frame clones and drops some. The sample has about 160,000 clones, about 68% seen once. The genes are TRBV7-7 and TRBJ2-1, with D tentatively TRBD2 (5 bases). The sequence came from a female donor in good health and CMV-seronegative. The material sequenced was PBMCs. The CDR3, as DNA: TGTGCTAGCAGCCCCCGGGGTGGCTCCTACAATGAGCAGTTCTTC. Translating it yields CASSPRGGSYNEQFF.